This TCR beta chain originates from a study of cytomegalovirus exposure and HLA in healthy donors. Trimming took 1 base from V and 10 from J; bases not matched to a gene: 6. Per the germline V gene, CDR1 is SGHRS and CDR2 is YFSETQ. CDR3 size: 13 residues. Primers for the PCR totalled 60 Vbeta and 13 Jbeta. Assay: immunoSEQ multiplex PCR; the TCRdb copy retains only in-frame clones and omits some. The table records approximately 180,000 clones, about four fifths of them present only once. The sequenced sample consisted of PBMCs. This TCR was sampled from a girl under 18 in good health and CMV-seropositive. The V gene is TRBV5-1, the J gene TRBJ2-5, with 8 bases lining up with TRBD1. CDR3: CASSLNTGGHQYF. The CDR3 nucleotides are TGCGCCAGCAGCTTGAACACAGGGGGTCACCAGTACTTC.